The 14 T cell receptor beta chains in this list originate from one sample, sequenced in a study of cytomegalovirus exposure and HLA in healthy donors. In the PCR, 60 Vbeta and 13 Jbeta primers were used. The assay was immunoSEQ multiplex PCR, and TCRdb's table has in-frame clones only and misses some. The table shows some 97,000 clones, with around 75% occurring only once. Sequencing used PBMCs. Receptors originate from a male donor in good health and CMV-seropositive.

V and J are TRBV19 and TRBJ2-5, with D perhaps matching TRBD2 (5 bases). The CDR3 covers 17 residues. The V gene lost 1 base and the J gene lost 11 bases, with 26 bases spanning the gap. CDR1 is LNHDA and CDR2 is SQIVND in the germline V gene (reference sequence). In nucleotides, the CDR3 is TGTGCCAGTAGTATAGGACGCAACGGGGTAGGGCTACGAGAGCAGTACTTC. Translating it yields CASSIGRNGVGLREQYF.

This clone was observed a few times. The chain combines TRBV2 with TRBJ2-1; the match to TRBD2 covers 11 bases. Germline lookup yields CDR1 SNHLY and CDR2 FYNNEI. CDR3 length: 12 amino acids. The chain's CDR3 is CASRLAGGEQFF. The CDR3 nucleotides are TGTGCGAGCCGGCTAGCGGGGGGCGAGCAGTTCTTC.

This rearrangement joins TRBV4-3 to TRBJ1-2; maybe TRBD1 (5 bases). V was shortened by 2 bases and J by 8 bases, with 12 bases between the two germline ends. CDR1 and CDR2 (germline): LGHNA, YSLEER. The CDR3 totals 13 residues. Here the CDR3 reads CASSQFRRGGYTF. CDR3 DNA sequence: TGCGCCAGCAGCCAATTCCGAAGGGGAGGCTACACCTTC.

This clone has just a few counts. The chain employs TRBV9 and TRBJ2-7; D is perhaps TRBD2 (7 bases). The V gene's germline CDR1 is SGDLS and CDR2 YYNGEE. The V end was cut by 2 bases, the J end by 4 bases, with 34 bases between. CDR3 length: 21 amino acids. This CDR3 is CASSVILSGASGGLPFYEQYF. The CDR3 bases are TGTGCCAGCAGCGTCATACTGAGCGGGGCTTCGGGGGGCCTTCCCTTTTACGAGCAGTACTTC.

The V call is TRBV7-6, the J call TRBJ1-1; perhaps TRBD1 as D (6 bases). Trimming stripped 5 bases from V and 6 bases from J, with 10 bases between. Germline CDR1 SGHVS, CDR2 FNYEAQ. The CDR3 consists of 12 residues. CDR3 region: CASSAYRAEAFF. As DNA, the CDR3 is TGTGCCAGCAGCGCCTACAGGGCTGAAGCTTTCTTT.

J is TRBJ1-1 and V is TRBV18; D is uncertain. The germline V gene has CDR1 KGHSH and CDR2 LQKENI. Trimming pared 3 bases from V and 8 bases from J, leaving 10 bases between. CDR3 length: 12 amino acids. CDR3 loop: CASSPTLSEAFF. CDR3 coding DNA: TGTGCCAGCTCACCTACTTTATCAGAAGCTTTCTTT.

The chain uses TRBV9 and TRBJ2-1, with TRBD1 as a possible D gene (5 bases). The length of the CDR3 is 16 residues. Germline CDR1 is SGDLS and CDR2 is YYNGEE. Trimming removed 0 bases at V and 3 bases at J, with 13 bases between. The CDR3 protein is CASSVDGRAVYNEQFF. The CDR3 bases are TGTGCCAGCAGCGTAGACGGCAGGGCTGTCTACAATGAGCAGTTCTTC.

CDR3 nucleotide sequence: TGTGCCAGCAGCGTATTGGGACAGGGACTGCCCGGGGAGCTGTTTTTT. As protein: CASSVLGQGLPGELFF. The chain couples TRBV9 to TRBJ2-2; 9 bases are shared with TRBD1. Germline lookup yields CDR1 SGDLS and CDR2 YYNGEE. The CDR3 loop spans 16 amino acids. V gave up 1 base and J gave up 6 bases; unmatched junction bases: 7.

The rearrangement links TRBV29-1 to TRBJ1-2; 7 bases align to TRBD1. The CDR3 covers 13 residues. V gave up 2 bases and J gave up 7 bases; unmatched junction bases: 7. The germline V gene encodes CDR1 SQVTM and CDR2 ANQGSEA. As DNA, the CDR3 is TGCAGCGTTGAACGGAGGGGGCTGCGTGGCTACACCTTC. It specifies CSVERRGLRGYTF.

Here the CDR3 reads CASSPKGAMDEKLFF. Written as DNA, the CDR3 is TGTGCCAGTAGCCCGAAGGGGGCGATGGATGAAAAACTGTTTTTT. The chain combines TRBV19 with TRBJ1-4; TRBD1 matches 7 bases. This CDR3 is 15 amino acids long. Per the germline V gene, CDR1 is LNHDA and CDR2 is SQIVND (reference sequence). Losses at the gene ends were 6 bases for V and 6 bases for J; bases not matched to a gene: 10.

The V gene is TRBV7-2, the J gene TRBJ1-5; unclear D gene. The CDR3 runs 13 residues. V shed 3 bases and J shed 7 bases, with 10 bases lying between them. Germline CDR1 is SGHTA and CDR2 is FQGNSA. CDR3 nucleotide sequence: TGTGCCAGCAGCTTCGAATTCGGGCAGCCCCAGCATTTT. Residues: CASSFEFGQPQHF.

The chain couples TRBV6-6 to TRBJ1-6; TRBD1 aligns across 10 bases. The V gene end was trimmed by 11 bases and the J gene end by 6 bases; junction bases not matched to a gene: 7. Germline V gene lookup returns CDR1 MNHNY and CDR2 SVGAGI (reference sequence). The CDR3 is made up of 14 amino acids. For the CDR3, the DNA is TGTGCCGCCAGACAGGGGGCCCTTAATTCACCCCTCCACTTT. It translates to CAARQGALNSPLHF.

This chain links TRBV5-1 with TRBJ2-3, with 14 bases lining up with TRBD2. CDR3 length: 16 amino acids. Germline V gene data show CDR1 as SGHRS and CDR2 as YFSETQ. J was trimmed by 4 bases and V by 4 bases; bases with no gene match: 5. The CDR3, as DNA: TGCGCCAGCAGCGGGACTAGCGGGGGTGGGGCAGATACGCAGTATTTT. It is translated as CASSGTSGGGADTQYF.

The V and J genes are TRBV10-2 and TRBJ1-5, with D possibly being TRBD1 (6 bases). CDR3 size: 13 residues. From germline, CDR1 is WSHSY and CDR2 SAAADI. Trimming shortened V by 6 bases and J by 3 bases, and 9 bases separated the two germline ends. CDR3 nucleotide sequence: TGCGCCAGCAGGCGGACAGTCAATCAGCCCCAGCATTTT. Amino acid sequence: CASRRTVNQPQHF.